The clone carrying this TCR beta chain was recorded a few times. What it recognizes is unknown. These data come from a study of blood T cells in healthy people across ages. Study results and caveats: Researchers judged that diversity estimates from one million T cells fell short of true values. Both higher diversity and more naive CD4+ cells marked long-lived donors when set against aged donors.

Germline trimming cut 3 bases from V and 2 bases from J; bases unmatched to any gene: 7. This CDR3 region has 16 residues. PCR was performed a second time for roughly 6 to 12 cycles using a sample-barcoded 5' primer and a J-beta primer mix. Per sample, CDR3-containing paired-end reads numbered at least 2.5 million. TCRdb reprocessed the 5' RACE reads with MiXCR, giving one entry per CDR3 protein. The sample lists around 970,000 distinct CDR3 sequences; 45% to 60% were seen once. This chain links TRBV12-3 or TRBV12-4 with TRBJ2-7; the match to TRBD2 covers 10 bases. Material for sequencing was blood. This clonotype was sampled from a woman aged 55-70 years in good health. The CDR3 DNA sequence: TGTGCCAGCAGTTTGAGCGGGAGGGGAAGGGCCTACGAGCAGTACTTC. Its protein product is CASSLSGRGRAYEQYF.